A selection of T cell receptor beta chains follows, all from one sample in a study of shared clonotypes between healthy human individuals. Sequenced by immunoSEQ multiplex PCR; TCRdb stores in-frame clones only, minus some. This sample has hundreds of thousands of clones, with roughly 72% found just once. The specimen sequenced was memory CD4+ T cells sorted from blood. These TCRs come from a woman in her twenties or thirties in good health. CDR3s include the opening cysteine and the closing phenylalanine or tryptophan. D genes are given only for firm matches. Clone sizes are given selectively: once, few, many, or a class where the clone is expanded.

J: TRBJ2-2; V: TRBV28; D: TRBD1; size: NA; DNA: TGTGCCAGCAGCCTACAGGGGTACGGGGAGCTGTTTTTT; CDR3: CASSLQGYGELFF
J: TRBJ2-7; V: TRBV5-8; D: NA; size: NA; DNA: TGTGCCAGCAGCTCGGGACTCTCACGGGAGCAGTACTTC; CDR3: CASSSGLSREQYF
J: TRBJ2-3; V: TRBV7-2; D: NA; size: NA; DNA: TGTGCCAGCAGCTTTTTCTGGAGGTACCCAGATACGCAGTATTTT; CDR3: CASSFFWRYPDTQYF
J: TRBJ2-1; V: TRBV27; D: NA; size: NA; DNA: TGTGCCAGCAGTTTTCGAGGCAATGAGCAGTTCTTC; CDR3: CASSFRGNEQFF
J: TRBJ2-7; V: TRBV7-9; D: NA; size: once; DNA: TGTGCCAGCAGCTTAGTGTCAGGAAATACCTACGAGCAGTACTTC; CDR3: CASSLVSGNTYEQYF
J: TRBJ1-2; V: TRBV30; D: TRBD1; size: NA; DNA: TGTGCCTGGAGCAGAGGGGGCTGGGGCTACACCTTC; CDR3: CAWSRGGWGYTF
J: TRBJ1-1; V: TRBV4-1; D: TRBD1; size: NA; DNA: TGCGCCAGCAGCCGCGGACAGGGTGTCCTTGGCACTGAAGCTTTCTTT; CDR3: CASSRGQGVLGTEAFF
J: TRBJ1-5; V: TRBV5-5; D: NA; size: NA; DNA: TGTGCCAGCAGCTTGGGCGGAGGGACTGTTTCGTGGCCCCAGCATTTT; CDR3: CASSLGGGTVSWPQHF
J: TRBJ1-1; V: TRBV29-1; D: NA; size: NA; DNA: TGCAGCGGAAGGGGGGGCACTGAAGCTTTCTTT; CDR3: CSGRGGTEAFF
J: TRBJ2-2; V: TRBV29-1; D: TRBD1; size: NA; DNA: TGCAGCGTTGAAGAGGGACAGGGGGGACCCGGGGAGCTGTTTTTT; CDR3: CSVEEGQGGPGELFF
J: TRBJ1-1; V: TRBV7-2; D: NA; size: NA; DNA: TGTGCCAGCAGCTTAGGGTTAGCGACGAGAGCTTTCTTT; CDR3: CASSLGLATRAFF
J: TRBJ2-1; V: TRBV7-9; D: NA; size: few; DNA: TGTGCCAGCAGCCCCCGCGTGGGGGATTGGGGGAATGAGCAGTTCTTC; CDR3: CASSPRVGDWGNEQFF
J: TRBJ2-7; V: TRBV6-1; D: NA; size: NA; DNA: TGTGCCATCAGAAAGGGGGACTACGAGCAGTACTTC; CDR3: CAIRKGDYEQYF
J: TRBJ1-2; V: TRBV2; D: TRBD1; size: NA; DNA: TGTGCCAGCAGCGGCCAGGGGGCCCTTGTGAGCTACACCTTC; CDR3: CASSGQGALVSYTF
J: TRBJ2-5; V: TRBV6-1; D: TRBD2; size: NA; DNA: TGTGCCAGCAGTGGTGCTAGCGGGAGAGGAGAGACCCAGTACTTC; CDR3: CASSGASGRGETQYF
J: TRBJ2-7; V: TRBV4-2; D: TRBD1; size: NA; DNA: TGTGCCAGCAGCCGTAAAAGGACAGGGGCCGAGCAGTACTTC; CDR3: CASSRKRTGAEQYF
J: TRBJ2-7; V: TRBV6-5; D: NA; size: NA; DNA: TGTGCCAGCAGTCATAACCGGGACGAAACCTACGAGCAGTACTTC; CDR3: CASSHNRDETYEQYF
J: TRBJ1-4; V: TRBV7-9; D: TRBD1; size: NA; DNA: TGTGCCAGCAGCCCAGGTGTGTGGGACAGCGGTAATGAAAAACTGTTTTTT; CDR3: CASSPGVWDSGNEKLFF
J: TRBJ2-1; V: TRBV27; D: NA; size: NA; DNA: TGTGCCAGCAGTTTAAAAGGGGGGCGCGGTGAGCAGTTCTTC; CDR3: CASSLKGGRGEQFF
J: TRBJ2-7; V: TRBV7-8; D: TRBD1; size: NA; DNA: TGTGCCAGCAGGACAGACAGGGGGCCCTCTTACGAGCAGTACTTC; CDR3: CASRTDRGPSYEQYF
J: TRBJ2-2; V: TRBV5-1; D: TRBD1; size: few; DNA: TGCGCCAGCCGCGAAGGGGACAGGGACACCGGGGAGCTGTTTTTT; CDR3: CASREGDRDTGELFF
J: TRBJ1-2; V: TRBV18; D: NA; size: NA; DNA: TGTGCCAGCTCACCCTTCAACAGGATCGATAACTATGGCTACACCTTC; CDR3: CASSPFNRIDNYGYTF
J: TRBJ2-1; V: TRBV5-1; D: TRBD2; size: NA; DNA: TGCGCCAGCAGCTTGGACCCTGCGGGAGGTGGCGAGCAGTTCTTC; CDR3: CASSLDPAGGGEQFF
J: TRBJ1-3; V: TRBV15; D: NA; size: NA; DNA: TGTGCCACCAGGCGGCCAAGCTCTGGAAACACCATATATTTT; CDR3: CATRRPSSGNTIYF
J: TRBJ1-2; V: TRBV11-2; D: NA; size: NA; DNA: TGTGCCAGCAGCTTAAAAGCAGGGGTAGACGGCTACACCTTC; CDR3: CASSLKAGVDGYTF
J: TRBJ2-5; V: TRBV5-1; D: TRBD2; size: NA; DNA: TGCGCCAGCAGCTCGGGACTAGCGGGGCAACAAGAGACCCAGTACTTC; CDR3: CASSSGLAGQQETQYF
J: TRBJ2-6; V: TRBV13; D: NA; size: NA; DNA: TGTGCCAGCAGCTTAGGTAGGGCCAACGTCCTGACTTTC; CDR3: CASSLGRANVLTF
J: TRBJ2-1; V: TRBV6-1; D: TRBD2; size: NA; DNA: TGTGCCAGCAGTGTAACAGGTCTAGCGGGAGGCAACAATGAGCAGTTCTTC; CDR3: CASSVTGLAGGNNEQFF
J: TRBJ2-1; V: TRBV27; D: NA; size: NA; DNA: TGTGCCAGCAGTTCCTACATGACACCAGGAAGAAAAAATGAGCAGTTCTTC; CDR3: CASSSYMTPGRKNEQFF
J: TRBJ2-3; V: TRBV25-1; D: TRBD2; size: NA; DNA: TGTGCCAGCAGTGAAGGAAGCGGGAGGGCAGTAGATACGCAGTATTTT; CDR3: CASSEGSGRAVDTQYF
J: TRBJ2-7; V: TRBV5-4; D: TRBD1; size: NA; DNA: TGTGCCAGCAGCTTACAGGGGGGTTCGTACGAGCAGTACTTC; CDR3: CASSLQGGSYEQYF
J: TRBJ2-1; V: TRBV7-8; D: NA; size: NA; DNA: TGTGCCAGCAGCTTTCAGCGCCTCTCCTACAATGAGCAGTTCTTC; CDR3: CASSFQRLSYNEQFF
J: TRBJ2-7; V: TRBV4-1; D: TRBD2; size: NA; DNA: TGCGCCAGCAGCCAGCCGAGGCGAGGGAGGGCCCACGAGCAGTACTTC; CDR3: CASSQPRRGRAHEQYF
J: TRBJ2-5; V: TRBV7-9; D: NA; size: NA; DNA: TGTGCCAGCAGCTTGGCGGGGGCTTTGGTGACCCAGTACTTC; CDR3: CASSLAGALVTQYF
J: TRBJ2-7; V: TRBV18; D: NA; size: NA; DNA: TGTGCCAGCTCAGTTGGACCGCTAACCTACGAGCAGTACTTC; CDR3: CASSVGPLTYEQYF
J: TRBJ1-1; V: TRBV14; D: NA; size: NA; DNA: TGTGCCAGCAGCCTAGCGACAGGTGGAACTTTCTTT; CDR3: CASSLATGGTFF
J: TRBJ2-1; V: TRBV30; D: TRBD2; size: NA; DNA: TGTGCCTGGGGGGGGGATGAGCAGTTCTTC; CDR3: CAWGGDEQFF
J: TRBJ1-2; V: TRBV28; D: NA; size: NA; DNA: TGTGCCAGCAAGGGGGGTAGAGGACTGACCTATGGCTACACCTTC; CDR3: CASKGGRGLTYGYTF
J: TRBJ2-3; V: TRBV12-2; D: NA; size: NA; DNA: TGTGCAAGTCGCTTAGCCGAACAGGGGGCAGGGGATACGCAGTATTTT; CDR3: CASRLAEQGAGDTQYF
J: TRBJ2-3; V: TRBV14; D: NA; size: many; DNA: TGTGCCAGCAGCCCTTCCCGTTCCACAGATACGCAGTATTTT; CDR3: CASSPSRSTDTQYF
J: TRBJ1-2; V: TRBV6-5; D: NA; size: NA; DNA: TGTGCCAGCAGTTTCCTGGGGGCGCATGGCTACACCTTC; CDR3: CASSFLGAHGYTF
J: TRBJ1-2; V: TRBV28; D: NA; size: NA; DNA: TGTGCCAGCAGGGCCGGGGTCTCTGGCTACACCTTC; CDR3: CASRAGVSGYTF
J: TRBJ2-1; V: TRBV5-1; D: TRBD2; size: NA; DNA: TGCGCCAGCAGCGTCACTAGCGGGAGGGCCAATGAGCAGTTCTTC; CDR3: CASSVTSGRANEQFF
J: TRBJ2-7; V: TRBV27; D: NA; size: once; DNA: TGTGCCAGCAGTTTCACCCCTCCGGGGCGGGGCTCCTACGAGCAGTACTTC; CDR3: CASSFTPPGRGSYEQYF
J: TRBJ2-2; V: TRBV4-1; D: TRBD2; size: NA; DNA: TGCGCCAGCAGCCCAAGGACTAGCGGGACTGCCGGGGAGCTGTTTTTT; CDR3: CASSPRTSGTAGELFF
J: TRBJ2-3; V: TRBV5-1; D: NA; size: NA; DNA: TGCGCCACCAGAATAGCGCAGAGCACAGATACGCAGTATTTT; CDR3: CATRIAQSTDTQYF
J: TRBJ2-7; V: TRBV5-1; D: TRBD2; size: NA; DNA: TGCGCCAGCAGCGGAACTAGCGGGAGCTACGAGCAGTACTTC; CDR3: CASSGTSGSYEQYF
J: TRBJ2-1; V: TRBV6-1; D: TRBD2; size: few; DNA: TGTGCCAGCAGATTAGCGGGAGGGCTGGCCAATGAGCAGTTCTTC; CDR3: CASRLAGGLANEQFF
J: TRBJ2-3; V: TRBV6-4; D: TRBD2; size: NA; DNA: TGTGCCAGCAGTGTAACCCTAGCGGGATCAGATACGCAGTATTTT; CDR3: CASSVTLAGSDTQYF
J: TRBJ1-2; V: TRBV2; D: NA; size: NA; DNA: TGTGCCAGCAGGAGGGGGGGCGCAGCAAACTATGGCTACACCTTC; CDR3: CASRRGGAANYGYTF
J: TRBJ2-5; V: TRBV5-1; D: NA; size: NA; DNA: TGCGCCAGCAGCTTGGCCCTGCGCCAAGAGACCCAGTACTTC; CDR3: CASSLALRQETQYF
J: TRBJ1-5; V: TRBV19; D: NA; size: NA; DNA: TGTGCCAGTAGTATAGATTTCGCCACAGGGTATAGCAATCAGCCCCAGCATTTT; CDR3: CASSIDFATGYSNQPQHF
J: TRBJ1-2; V: TRBV6-1; D: NA; size: NA; DNA: TGTGCCACCCAACGACTGAGTTATGGCTACACCTTC; CDR3: CATQRLSYGYTF
J: TRBJ2-3; V: TRBV7-8; D: TRBD2; size: NA; DNA: TGTGCCAGCAGCCTCCCCCAGGGACTAGCGGGCCCTAGCACAGATACGCAGTATTTT; CDR3: CASSLPQGLAGPSTDTQYF
J: TRBJ1-5; V: TRBV5-1; D: NA; size: few; DNA: TGCGCCAGCAGCTTGAAGGCGGGGCAGCCCCAGCATTTT; CDR3: CASSLKAGQPQHF
J: TRBJ2-7; V: TRBV7-2; D: NA; size: NA; DNA: TGTGCCAGCAGCTTAGGGGTCCCAGGGCTTTGGAGTATCTACGAGCAGTACTTC; CDR3: CASSLGVPGLWSIYEQYF
J: TRBJ2-7; V: TRBV19; D: NA; size: few; DNA: TGTGCCAGTAGTATGACGAACAGGGAGGAGCAGTACTTC; CDR3: CASSMTNREEQYF
J: TRBJ2-7; V: TRBV6-6; D: NA; size: NA; DNA: TGTGCCAGCAGTCTCCCCCAGGGTCGCGGCGAGCAGTACTTC; CDR3: CASSLPQGRGEQYF
J: TRBJ1-1; V: TRBV2; D: NA; size: NA; DNA: TGTGCCAGCAGTGCGGGGGACACTGAAGCTTTCTTT; CDR3: CASSAGDTEAFF
J: TRBJ1-1; V: TRBV30; D: NA; size: NA; DNA: TGTGCCTGGGACATGAACACTGAAGCTTTCTTT; CDR3: CAWDMNTEAFF